This T cell receptor beta chain was captured in a study of patients and donors after allogeneic stem cell transplantation. The CDR3 has 15 residues. The ends were cut back, 5 bases at V and 0 bases at J, with 13 bases in the middle. Germline values: CDR1 SEHNR, CDR2 FQNEAQ (reference sequence). TCRdb reanalysed the RT-PCR reads using MiXCR and keeps one entry per CDR3 protein. The sample lists 920,000 or so distinct CDR3 sequences, under 20% occurring once. This chain uses TRBV7-9 with TRBJ1-1; D not certain. This clonotype originated in a human donor who was either an allogeneic HSCT recipient or a stem cell or donor lymphocyte infusion donor (not recorded which). It is not recorded whose cells these are; they may come from a transplant donor. The source material was blood, either unsorted or a sorted T cell fraction (not recorded which). CDR3 region: CASSPQPALNTEAFF. The CDR3 bases are TGTGCCAGCAGCCCACAACCGGCCTTGAACACTGAAGCTTTCTTT.